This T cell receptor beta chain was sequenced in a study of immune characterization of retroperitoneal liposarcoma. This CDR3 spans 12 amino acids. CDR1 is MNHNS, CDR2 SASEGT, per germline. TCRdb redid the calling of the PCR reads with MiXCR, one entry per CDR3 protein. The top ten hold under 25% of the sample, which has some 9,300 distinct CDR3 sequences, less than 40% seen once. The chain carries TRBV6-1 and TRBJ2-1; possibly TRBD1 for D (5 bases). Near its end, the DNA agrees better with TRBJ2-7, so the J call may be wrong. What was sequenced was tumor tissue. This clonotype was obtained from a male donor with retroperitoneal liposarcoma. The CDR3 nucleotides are TGTGCCAGCAACCAGGGAAGCTACGAGCAGTACTTC. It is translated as CASNQGSYEQYF.